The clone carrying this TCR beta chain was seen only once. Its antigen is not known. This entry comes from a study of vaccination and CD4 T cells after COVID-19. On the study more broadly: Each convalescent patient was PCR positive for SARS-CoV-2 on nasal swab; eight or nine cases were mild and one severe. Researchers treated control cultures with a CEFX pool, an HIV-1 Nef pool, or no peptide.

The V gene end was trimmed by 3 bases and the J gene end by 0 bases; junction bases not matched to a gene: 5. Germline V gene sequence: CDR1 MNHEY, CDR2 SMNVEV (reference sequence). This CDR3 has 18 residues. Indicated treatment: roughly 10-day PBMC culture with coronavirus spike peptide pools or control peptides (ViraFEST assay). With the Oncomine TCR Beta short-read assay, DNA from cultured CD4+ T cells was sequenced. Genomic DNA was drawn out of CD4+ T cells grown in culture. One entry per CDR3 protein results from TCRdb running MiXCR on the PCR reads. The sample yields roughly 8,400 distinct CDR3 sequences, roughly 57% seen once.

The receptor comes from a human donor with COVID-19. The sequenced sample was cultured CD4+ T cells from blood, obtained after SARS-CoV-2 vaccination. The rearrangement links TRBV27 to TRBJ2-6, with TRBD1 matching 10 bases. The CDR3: CASSLTGGSLSGANVLTF. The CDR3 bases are TGTGCCAGCAGTTTGACAGGGGGCTCCCTCTCTGGGGCCAACGTCCTGACTTTC.